This T cell receptor (beta chain) came from a study of tumor-infiltrating lymphocytes in primary liver carcinoma. About the research overall: Surgical resection treated primary liver carcinoma in the patients. Samples returned roughly 3.5 to 7.5 million productive TCRbeta reads each. Read depth did not differ significantly between tissue types. General study findings and limits: Tumor specimens were characterized by a significantly higher top-250-clone fraction than blood (p = 0.039).

This clonotype was seen a handful of times. Antigen specificity is unknown. From around 500 ng total RNA, TCR beta cDNA was generated with a primer in the constant region. Employing slightly modified ARM-PCR, three nested multiplex PCR rounds were run, and these gave rise to the TCR beta libraries. In TCRdb, the multiplex PCR reads were re-called with MiXCR into one record per CDR3 protein. The sample holds about 350,000 distinct CDR3 sequences, roughly two thirds seen once. Germline DNA was also extracted, and blood RNA was taken from unsorted whole blood. The sequenced sample was peripheral blood. This TCR came from a man in his forties with primary liver carcinoma and hepatitis B virus infection.

CDR3 loop: CASSERGGYSNQPQHF. CDR3 DNA: TGTGCCAGCAGTGAAAGGGGGGGATATAGCAATCAGCCCCAGCATTTT. The V and J genes are TRBV6-1 and TRBJ1-5; D is possibly TRBD1 (6 bases). There are 16 residues in the CDR3. CDR1 is MNHNS and CDR2 is SASEGT in the germline V gene. The V gene lost 2 bases and the J gene lost 0 bases, with 11 bases spanning the gap.